This T cell receptor (beta chain) originates from a study of cytomegalovirus exposure and HLA in healthy donors. The study's findings and limits: The CMV antigen specificity of three CMV-associated chains was confirmed through in vitro analysis. Rare TCR sequences dominated, though some public TCRs recurred in many donors. Cytomegalovirus-associated status was assigned to approximately 160 TCR beta chains.

The assay was immunoSEQ multiplex PCR, and TCRdb's table has in-frame clones only and misses some. This sample has some 69,000 clones, with 96% found just once. The CDR3 totals 13 residues. CDR1 and CDR2 (germline): SGHRS, YFSETQ. Trimming shortened V by 7 bases and J by 5 bases, and 15 bases separated the two germline ends. The approximately 130-subject validation cohort, separate from the approximately 640-subject first cohort, included the donors. A note on this clone: Its antigen is currently unknown.

This rearrangement joins TRBV5-1 to TRBJ1-1, with D hard to call. Sequencing was carried out using PBMCs. The source of this sequence is a woman aged 18-35 years in good health and CMV-seropositive. Written as DNA, the CDR3 is TGCGCCAGCGGCGAAGGAGGTTTAACTGAAGCTTTCTTT. The encoded protein is CASGEGGLTEAFF.